The rows below give T cell receptor beta chains drawn from one sample of a study of Ad26.COV2.S vaccination and SARS-CoV-2 variants. This table comes from immunoSEQ multiplex PCR, and its TCRdb copy is limited to in-frame clones, with some not included. The sample records 350,000 to 450,000 clones, about 92% being singletons. Sample: peripheral blood, taken after recovery from COVID-19. These receptors were taken from a human donor who had recovered from COVID-19. CDR3s include the opening cysteine and the closing phenylalanine or tryptophan. Clone size, where shown, is once, few, many, or a class for clones that have expanded.

>NA|TRBJ1-5|TRBV19
CASSIRVEPQHF
>NA|TRBJ1-1|TRBV7-8
CASSPYGQKAFF
>NA|TRBJ2-7|TRBV4-2
CASSQERPDEQYF
>NA|TRBJ1-1|TRBV27
CASRSEGNTEAFF
>NA|TRBJ2-1|TRBV28
CASTPSGVGRNEQFF
>once|TRBJ1-1|TRBV29-1
CSVDPASNTEAFF
>NA|TRBJ2-7|TRBV10-2
CASSLQGNEQYF
>NA|TRBJ2-7|TRBV29-1
CSVVSGGGYEQYF
>NA|TRBJ1-1|TRBV4-2
CASSQLEGDGTEAFF
>NA|TRBJ2-1|TRBV12-5
CASGPPRDTEQFF
>NA|TRBJ2-2|TRBV6-5
CASTLGTANTGELFF
>NA|TRBJ2-4|TRBV11-2
CASSRRDLNIQYF
>NA|TRBJ2-3|TRBV7-2
CASSLETGGWSTDTQYF
>NA|TRBJ1-5|TRBV19
CASRTRQGPTSNQPQHF
>NA|TRBJ1-1|TRBV29-1
CSATIGGNTEAFF
>NA|TRBJ1-3|TRBV2
CASSALQVYSGNTIYF
>NA|TRBJ1-3|TRBV9
CASSVATGREISGNTIYF
>NA|TRBJ1-6|TRBV6-5
CASRSGQNSPLHF
>NA|TRBJ1-1|TRBV6-6
CASRFRDRDLEAFF
>NA|TRBJ1-2|TRBV7-9
CASSSRDRGPYGYTF
>NA|TRBJ2-7|TRBV6-5
CASSSPGLASYEQYF
>NA|TRBJ2-3|TRBV7-6
CASSSRHPSTDTQYF
>NA|TRBJ1-2|TRBV10-2
CASSESAGTLVNYGYTF
>NA|TRBJ1-6|TRBV4-1
CASSPRSQGVYNSPLHF
>NA|TRBJ1-4|TRBV11-2
CASSFRGRKNEKLFF
>NA|TRBJ1-2|TRBV10-3
CAISEGGGHNYGYTF
>NA|TRBJ2-5|TRBV6-2/TRBV6-3
CASSIGTGGPLRYF
>NA|TRBJ2-3|TRBV4-1
CASSQDPGSGGASSTDTQYF
>NA|TRBJ1-2|TRBV5-1
CASSLAQGPNYGYTF